This record looks at one T cell receptor (beta chain) sequence and its context. Its antigen remains unidentified. The record originates from a study of cytomegalovirus exposure and HLA in healthy donors. Whole-study findings and limits: TCR beta sequences reportedly predicted most subjects' HLA-A and HLA-B alleles accurately. Cytomegalovirus association was assigned to over 150 TCR beta chains. CMV serostatus alone was available as immune exposure information. Looking again later, the authors saw that most CMV-associated TCR beta chains seemed HLA-restricted.

CDR3 length: 14 residues. V was trimmed by 5 bases and J by 5 bases, leaving 12 bases between them. Germline CDR1 and CDR2: LNHDA and SQIVND (reference sequence). Use of 60 Vbeta and 13 Jbeta primers characterized the PCR. This table comes from immunoSEQ multiplex PCR, and its TCRdb copy is limited to in-frame clones, with some not included. This sample's table reports more than 90,000 clones. This receptor was obtained from a man aged 40-50 years in good health and CMV-seropositive. Material: PBMCs. This chain connects TRBV19 to TRBJ2-2, with TRBD2 as a possible D gene (6 bases). CDR3 region: CASSRLAVTGELFF. The CDR3 bases are TGTGCCAGTAGTCGATTAGCGGTGACCGGGGAGCTGTTTTTT.